This TCR beta chain was retrieved from a study of cytomegalovirus exposure and HLA in healthy donors (dated by TCRdb to 2016 to 2017). Study-wide context: In an earlier analysis of several hundred of the donors, roughly 300 Gb of sequence data and 120 million or so unique TCR beta sequences from approximately 180 million T cells were reported. To decide whether each TCR beta V gene segment behaved as functional or pseudogenic, an earlier analysis of approximately 590 of the donors relied on high-throughput TCR beta sequencing. An early release that covered fewer than 800 HLA-typed donors contained approximately 290 gigabases of sequencing data and 80 million or so unique TCR sequences. HLA typing included class I and class II loci at four-digit resolution. All discovery cohort repertoires had been generated using a single sequencing platform. High-throughput TCR immunosequencing, statistical association of individual TCRs with disease status, and machine learning were combined to predict cytomegalovirus infection status. The study aimed to test whether cataloging public T cell receptors could reveal signatures of past pathogen exposure. A later analysis re-examined previously published TCR beta repertoires from over 500 donors and added high-resolution HLA genotyping to investigate patterns of TCR occurrence. In a later genetic analysis, genome-wide SNP genotypes for about 65% of the roughly 670 donors were used, and that subset was treated as a discovery cohort. Among the roughly 400 genotyped donors, around 81% belonged to the genetic ancestry cluster associated with self-reported Caucasian donors. The study used immunosequencing to profile the T cell repertoires of some 600 subjects and linked those repertoires to cytomegalovirus serostatus. Typing coverage differed by locus: A, B, C, DRB1 and DQB1 were typed in about 629-640 donors, DQA1 in 500 to 550, DPA1 in nearly 610, and DPB1 in around 440. About 5 DR-DQ haplotypes were handled as single units for association and clustering, since linkage in the cohort was strong. Rather than using new phenotypic data, the later analysis identified candidate immune exposures from TCR beta sequences and from how often those sequences occurred across donors. Besides the first cohort of roughly 640 subjects, a separate validation cohort made up of roughly 120 different subjects was used. Among around 400 genotyped donors of the cohort, an average of around 240,000 unique TCR beta nucleotide sequences was sequenced per donor, of which 15% to 20% were non-productive. Donor age, sex, ethnicity and CMV serostatus were collected together with the repertoire data.

In total, roughly 710 healthy bone marrow donors made up the cohort. All cohort members were sampled while nominally healthy, although unrecorded immune exposures were likely present. The donor was CMV seronegative and was included in the group of around 320 seronegative cohort members. A peripheral blood sample was collected from each donor, and TCR beta sequencing was performed on peripheral blood mononuclear cells. The Qiagen DNeasy Blood Extraction Kit was used to extract genomic DNA from the blood cell samples. Study-wide findings and limitations: HLA typing was unavailable for some donors at each locus, so association tests used only the typed subset. At a false discovery rate of 0.05, a later analysis linked 15,000 to 20,000 TCR beta sequences to specific HLA alleles. A later genetic analysis reported fewer N-insertions in productive TCRs among donors in an Asian-associated ancestry cluster than the roughly 650-donor mean. The cohort was sequenced for TCR beta chains only, and without alpha or paired-chain data the features that could be detected were limited. In both the original and validation cohorts, the classifier was reported to diagnose cytomegalovirus status with high specificity and sensitivity. The authors suggested that the approach could potentially be generalized to other disease states and immunological phenotypes. A cluster of highly shared sequence variants was judged likely to represent a technical artifact of the sequencing pipeline. Most CMV-associated TCR beta chains appeared to be HLA-restricted in a later analysis, and the HLA associations seemed to be driven largely by CMV exposure. A later analysis found that HLA-associated TCR beta chains were more clonally expanded and had lower generation probabilities than equally common non-associated chains. In a later analysis, several top co-occurrence clusters were reported to appear linked to parvovirus B19, influenza, CMV and Epstein-Barr virus. According to a later analysis, TCR association rates differed among HLA loci, with DRB1 alleles showing the most associated TCRs and HLA-C alleles showing the fewest. Some IMGT-functional V segments, including TRBV6-2 and TRBV6-3, could not be distinguished by the 87-base-pair reads and were therefore excluded. Most TCR sequences were seen in very few donors, while some public TCRs were found in many individuals. A further reported finding was that TCR beta sequences accurately predicted the HLA-A and HLA-B alleles for most subjects in the first cohort. V-gene and J-gene trimming of TCR beta chains was associated with a missense DCLRE1C variant in a later genetic analysis, and the association was replicated in an independent cohort. A few of the identified cytomegalovirus-associated TCR beta chains were confirmed in vitro to be specific for cytomegalovirus antigens. About 15 rarely observed V segments, including chromosome 9 orphons, were excluded from the earlier analysis of about 500 of the donors because counts were too low. Broadly in line with IMGT annotations, most TCR beta V segments showed up in productive rearrangements about 90% or about 30% of the time in an earlier analysis of several hundred of the donors. CMV serostatus was the only immune exposure information available for the cohort. Linkage disequilibrium might explain the correlated functional status among segregating V segments, but an unknown experimental factor could not be ruled out. When HLA alleles, especially DR and DQ, strongly co-occurred, TCR associations were difficult to assign to individual alleles. Presence/absence analyses assumed roughly uniform sequencing depth across donors, an assumption that may not hold. The study gave a list of under 200 TCR beta chains associated with cytomegalovirus.

The trim is 2 bases for V and 7 bases for J, with a gap of 12 bases between the germline ends. The CDR3, from cysteine to phenylalanine, totals 14 residues. The sequence is cut down to CDR3 DNA, 42 bases in frame from base 1. According to the germline V gene, CDR1 reads MNHEY and CDR2 reads SVGAGI. The protocol used for the library was the immunoSEQ multiplex PCR assay. A mixture of 60 forward primers for TCR Vbeta segments and 13 reverse primers for TCR Jbeta segments was used in the multiplex PCR. The CDR3 region of rearranged TCR beta genes was amplified from genomic DNA by a multiplex PCR assay. On the Illumina HiSeq System, the amplified TCR beta libraries were sequenced as 87-base-pair reads. Concerning the study's data processing: A later analysis counted around 72 million unique TCR beta chains across the 666 repertoires, and around 9.9 million of these chains were shared by at least two donors. A nearest-neighbor algorithm error-corrected the raw reads and collapsed the reads into unique sequences, merging closely related sequences to remove PCR and sequencing errors. To assign V, D and J gene segments, CDR3 sequences were aligned to IMGT reference sequences. Each retained sequence needed at least a six-nucleotide match to both a V gene segment and a J gene segment. Rearrangements were classified as productive when the CDR3 lacked stop codons and remained in frame with V and J, and all other rearrangements were classified as non-productive. CDR3 was defined according to IMGT convention as the region running from the second conserved V-encoded cysteine to the conserved J-encoded phenylalanine. The earlier analysis of 550 to 650 of the donors excluded any sequence lacking an unambiguous match to a single V gene segment. In an earlier analysis of approximately 550 of the donors, V segments were called functional above 56.7% productive rearrangements and were called segregating when the between-donor standard deviation exceeded 5%. To diagnose cytomegalovirus status from the catalog of TCR beta chain sequences, a statistical classification framework was built. A later analysis assigned V and J genes by comparing TCR nucleotide sequences with IMGT/GENE-DB human TR gene sequences. The TCRdist pipeline was used in a later analysis to assign CDR3 sequences and most-parsimonious VDJ recombination scenarios. In a later analysis, every TCR beta chain was defined by the combination of its CDR3 amino acid sequence and its V-gene family, and reads without a unique V-gene family were dropped. In a later analysis, fewer than 600 highly shared, low-generation-probability nucleotide sequences were removed to address suspected cross-contamination and a sequencing artifact. A later analysis calculated a clonal expansion index for each public chain from normalized within-repertoire ranks of inferred template counts. A later analysis computed generation probabilities with a VDJ recombination model fitted to out-of-frame rearrangements, and checked the results against IGoR. Hypergeometric tests were used in a later analysis to score TCR-TCR, TCR-HLA and TCR-CMV co-occurrence, with a repertoire-size bias correction applied to the TCR pairs. False discovery rates were estimated in a later analysis by permuting HLA or CMV assignments 20 times. In a later analysis, co-occurring TCRs were grouped using DBSCAN, and TCRdist sequence similarity was added for clustering within HLA-allele-positive subsets. Repertoires with fewer than 30,000 or more than 120,000 public chains were left out of co-occurrence clustering, as were a few repertoires with anomalous nucleotide sharing. TCRdb mirrors the immuneACCESS table, restricted to in-frame sequences. Some clones are absent from its copies; in checked studies, under half trace to an unresolved V gene, and the reason for the others is unknown. V and J calls and clone size come straight from that table; D and trimming were deduced from the DNA. The sample table gives 120,000 to 150,000 clones. About 2.2% of the sample comes from the top ten.

Comments on this clone: Its antigen is currently not known.

Source material: PBMCs. The receptor was isolated from a woman between 18 and 29 years old in good health and CMV-seronegative. The rearrangement joined TRBV6-5 to TRBJ1-5; TRBD1 is a possible D gene, resting on 5 matching bases. The CDR3 sequence is CASSYGGAGQPQHF. The sequenced DNA: TGTGCCAGCAGTTACGGTGGGGCAGGACAGCCCCAGCATTTT.